This T cell receptor beta chain was recorded in a study of blood T cell repertoires in COVID-19 (TCRdb year 2020). With respect to the entire study: Samples covering the acute and convalescent phases of COVID-19 were provided by collaborators in the United States, Italy and Spain. The repertoires were made available in a free public database intended to serve as a resource for research on the immune response to SARS-CoV-2. Deeply sampled blood TCRbeta repertoires from subjects exposed to, actively infected with, or recovered from COVID-19 were included in the dataset. Nearly every sample came with metadata listing a de-identified subject ID, COVID-19 status, age in years and sex. Samples came from the ongoing ImmuneRACE study (first 160 participants) plus 1,254 subjects from 6 global collaborators. Where available, HLA class I and class II types were taken from metadata supplied by the sample provider and were not determined by assay-based typing. The material from the prospective study consisted of cDNA or gDNA derived from T cells, B-cell-depleted T cells, or PBMCs. The full study reports these points: The amount of clinical and demographic metadata varied by source and participant and was provided uncurated.

TCRbeta CDR3 regions were amplified from genomic DNA using the immunoSEQ Assay, a bias-controlled multiplex PCR. As for the authors' bioinformatics: Nucleated cell counts per sample were estimated from amplification of reference gene primers within the assay. To quantify the absolute abundance of each unique TCRbeta CDR3 rearrangement, sequence reads were collapsed and filtered. For each sample, productive Simpson clonality was calculated by taking the square root of Simpson's diversity index across productive rearrangements. The table was pulled from immuneACCESS by TCRdb, which kept in-frame rearrangements only. Such tables lose some clones; where checked, under half of the loss comes from unresolved V genes, and the rest has no known cause. For V, J and clone size, that table is used; D and trimming come from the DNA. The sample table contains about 330,000 clones; only one count was recorded for about 83% of them. The leading ten clones occupy about 1.6% of the sample.

This clone was seen once. Which antigen it targets is not known. Base qualities are not at hand, and no much larger clone is one base apart. Whole blood was collected in K2EDTA tubes by collaborating institutions according to the institutions' own protocols. For TCRbeta analysis, collaborator samples were shipped as frozen whole blood, as isolated PBMCs, or as DNA extracted from either sample type. The sequenced material came from peripheral blood. The clonotype was recovered from a woman aged 50 to 60 with acute or convalescent COVID-19.

The CDR3 here reads CASSLASGGAGRKAFF. The nucleotide sequence reads as follows: TGTGCCAGCAGCTTGGCCAGCGGGGGCGCCGGTCGTAAAGCTTTCTTT. This receptor chain uses TRBV7-9 and TRBJ1-1; the D segment could be TRBD1, given 6 matching bases. Measured from the cysteine to the phenylalanine, the CDR3 is 16 residues long. Only CDR3 DNA is held: 48 bases, read in frame from base 1. V loses 3 bases of germline sequence and J loses 9 bases, and the interval between the two ends is 23 bases. CDR1 and CDR2, looked up from the germline V gene (reference sequence), are SEHNR and FQNEAQ.